The 18 T cell receptor beta chains reported below all come from one sample, sequenced in a study of T cells in Graves' hyperthyroidism and ophthalmopathy. Using RNA transcripts as the source, TCR beta CDR3 regions were amplified. First-round RT-PCR of the TCR CDR3 relied on the HTBI primer set. Using its own MiXCR run on the multiplex PCR reads, TCRdb lists one record per CDR3 protein. This table holds about 540,000 distinct CDR3 sequences, 40% to 55% found once. The sequencing sample was made of peripheral blood or thyroid tissue (not recorded which). The receptors were sampled from a woman younger than 35 with Graves' hyperthyroidism.

Comments on this clonotype: A much larger clone is a single base away; this may be a read error. V usage is TRBV7-9 and J usage is TRBJ1-3; 7 bases match TRBD1. CDR1 SEHNR and CDR2 FQNEAQ come from the germline V gene (reference sequence). Trimming at V came to 6 bases and at J to 4 bases, leaving 6 bases not matched to a gene. This CDR3 region has 14 residues. CDR3 sequence: CASRQTGEGNTIYF. The CDR3 DNA is TGTGCCAGCAGGCAAACAGGGGAAGGAAACACCATATATTTT.

For the CDR3, the DNA is TGTGCCAGCAGTCCCACCCCGAGCGGGAACGAGCAGTACTTC. Translation: CASSPTPSGNEQYF. The chain uses TRBV2 and TRBJ2-7; 7 bases match TRBD2. Trimming at V came to 5 bases and at J to 5 bases, leaving 9 bases not matched to a gene. Germline V lookup: CDR1 SNHLY, CDR2 FYNNEI. The CDR3 has 14 amino acids. The full variable domain, rest sourced from reference TRBV2 and TRBJ2-7, is EPEVTQTPSHQVTQMGQEVILRCVPISNHLYFYWYRQILGQKVEFLVSFYNNEISEKSEIFDDQFSVERPDGSNFTLKIRSTKLEDSAMYFCASSPTPSGNEQYFGPGTRLTVT.

This chain joins TRBV7-9 and TRBJ1-2; perhaps TRBD1 as D (5 bases). The germline CDR1 and CDR2 sequences are SEHNR and FQNEAQ (reference sequence). Trimming shortened V by 3 bases and J by 4 bases, and 12 bases separated the two germline ends. The CDR3 has 14 residues. The CDR3 nucleotides are TGTGCCAGCAGCTTCCACTCGGGACTCTATGGCTACACCTTC. Translating gives CASSFHSGLYGYTF.

This clonotype was seen at least ten times. This rearrangement joins TRBV29-1 to TRBJ2-2; 10 bases are a match to TRBD1. CDR3 length: 14 amino acids. Germline V CDR1 and CDR2: SQVTM, ANQGSEA. V dropped 7 bases and J dropped 5; count of bases not matched to a gene: 7. The CDR3 loop reads CSAARDRGTGELFF. In nucleotides, the CDR3 is TGCAGCGCGGCCCGGGACAGGGGAACCGGGGAGCTGTTTTTT.

Only a few counts were recorded for this clonotype. The chain carries TRBV6-6 and TRBJ1-1; D is unclear. The CDR3 is made up of 13 amino acids. The V gene lost 4 bases and the J gene lost 4 bases, with 10 bases spanning the gap. The germline V gene encodes CDR1 MNHNY and CDR2 SVGAGI (reference sequence). CDR3 sequence: CASSSGRSTEAFF. The CDR3 coding sequence is TGTGCCAGCAGTTCCGGGAGGAGCACTGAAGCTTTCTTT.

The chain uses TRBV24-1 and TRBJ2-7; D perhaps matches TRBD1 (5 bases). CDR3 size: 14 residues. Trimming left V 11 bases short and J 2 bases short, with 18 bases between. Germline V lookup: CDR1 KGHDR, CDR2 SFDVKD. The CDR3 coding sequence is TGTGCCAGCACCTCCCATACAGGTACCTACGAGCAGTACTTC. Amino acids: CASTSHTGTYEQYF.

Comment on this clonotype: A much bigger clone sits one base away, suggesting this may be a read error. The V and J genes are TRBV24-1 and TRBJ2-5; D ambiguous. Germline CDR1 reads KGHDR; CDR2 reads SFDVKD. This CDR3 region has 14 residues. Trimming stripped 2 bases from V and 5 bases from J, with 11 bases between. The CDR3 DNA sequence: TGTGCCACCAGTGATTCGATGGGCCGTGAGACCCAGTACTTC. Amino acid sequence: CATSDSMGRETQYF.

The gene calls are TRBV19 and TRBJ1-3; D is unresolved. Per the germline V gene, CDR1 is LNHDA and CDR2 is SQIVND (reference sequence). The CDR3 runs 14 residues. V was cut by 0 bases and J by 10 bases, with 13 bases left in between. This chain's CDR3 is CASSIDRPRGTIYF. CDR3 nucleotides: TGTGCCAGTAGTATAGATCGGCCCCGTGGGACCATATATTTT.

This clonotype was seen only a few times. The chain is built from TRBV19 and TRBJ2-7, with D tentatively TRBD2 (6 bases). This CDR3 comprises 15 residues. The V end was cut by 6 bases, the J end by 3 bases, with 18 bases between. From germline, CDR1 is LNHDA and CDR2 SQIVND (reference sequence). The CDR3 region has the DNA TGTGCCAGTAGCGAGGCGGCTAGCGTTTACTACGAGCAGTACTTC. Its translation is CASSEAASVYYEQYF.

CDR3 residues: CASSLAGRHEQYF. The CDR3 nucleotides are TGTGCCAGCAGTCTGGCAGGGCGGCACGAGCAGTACTTC. The chain joins TRBV2 to TRBJ2-7; the D gene is possibly TRBD1 (5 bases). V lost 5 bases and J lost 5, with 13 bases in between. The germline V gene encodes CDR1 SNHLY and CDR2 FYNNEI. The CDR3 has 13 residues. Looking up the rest from reference TRBV2 and TRBJ2-7 gives the full variable domain: EPEVTQTPSHQVTQMGQEVILRCVPISNHLYFYWYRQILGQKVEFLVSFYNNEISEKSEIFDDQFSVERPDGSNFTLKIRSTKLEDSAMYFCASSLAGRHEQYFGPGTRLTVT.

Comments on this clonotype: This may be a read error, as it is one base from a much larger clone. The chain recombines TRBV15 with TRBJ1-5, with 7 positions matching TRBD1. The CDR3 is 13 residues long. V trimming: 5 bases; J trimming: 8 bases; junction bases outside the gene matches: 6. The V gene's germline CDR1 is LNHNV and CDR2 YYDKDF (reference sequence). The CDR3 nucleotides read TGTGCCACCAGCTTGCAGGGGGGAGAGCCCCAGCATTTT. As protein: CATSLQGGEPQHF.

This sequence joins TRBV14 and TRBJ1-1, with D possibly being TRBD1 (6 bases). CDR1 is SGHDN, CDR2 FVKESK, per germline. The ends were cut back, 4 bases at V and 8 bases at J, with 14 bases in the middle. CDR3 size: 13 residues. The CDR3: CASSRAAGEEAFF. For the CDR3, the DNA is TGTGCCAGCAGCCGAGCTGCAGGGGAAGAAGCTTTCTTT. The full variable domain, completed using reference TRBV14 and TRBJ1-1, is EAGVTQFPSHSVIEKGQTVTLRCDPISGHDNLYWYRRVMGKEIKFLLHFVKESKQDESGMPNNRFLAERTGGTYSTLKVQPAELEDSGVYFCASSRAAGEEAFFGQGTRLTVV.

As for this clonotype: The CDR3 end shows no conserved phenylalanine or tryptophan, and so a read error is likely. It is unclear where the CDR3 begins or ends on the DNA, so no DNA is shown, and the CDR3 is as TCRdb lists it. The chain recombines TRBV15 with TRBJ2-2. A total of 9 residues make up the CDR3, ends included. CDR1 is LNHNV, CDR2 YYDKDF, per germline (reference sequence). CDR3 region: CATSSPGFS.

The V call is TRBV20-1, the J call TRBJ2-7, with D possibly matching TRBD1 (7 bases). V gave up 5 bases and J gave up 3 bases, with 17 bases separating them. Germline V lookup: CDR1 DFQATT, CDR2 SNEGSKA (reference sequence). There are 14 residues in the CDR3. CDR3 DNA: TGCAGTGCTCTTTTCGACAGGGAGGACTACGAGCAGTACTTC. Translation: CSALFDREDYEQYF.

The CDR3 nucleotides are TGTGCCAGCAGCCAAAACGGGAACACCGGGGAGCTGTTTTTT. Protein: CASSQNGNTGELFF. The chain employs TRBV7-9 and TRBJ2-2; D is undetermined. Germline CDR1 and CDR2: SEHNR and FQNEAQ (reference sequence). The CDR3 is 14 residues long. Trimming shortened V by 5 bases and J by 1 base, and 8 bases separated the two germline ends.

The J gene is TRBJ1-2, the V gene TRBV6-6, with D possibly TRBD1 on 5 matching bases. Trimming left V 5 bases short and J 3 bases short, with 10 bases between. Germline-derived CDR1 and CDR2 are MNHNY and SVGAGI (reference sequence). The CDR3 is 13 residues long. The CDR3 protein is CASSGTVYYGYTF. CDR3 in DNA: TGTGCCAGCAGTGGGACGGTTTACTATGGCTACACCTTC.

The chain recombines TRBV20-1 with TRBJ1-1, with a possible D match to TRBD1 (5 bases). Germline CDR1 and CDR2: DFQATT and SNEGSKA (reference sequence). With 3 bases removed from V and 3 bases from J, the gap between germline ends came to 8 bases. The CDR3 consists of 12 residues. CDR3 protein: CSARGGDTEAFF. The DNA of the CDR3 is TGCAGTGCTAGGGGGGGGGACACTGAAGCTTTCTTT.

V and J are TRBV5-1 and TRBJ2-6, with 7 nucleotides matching TRBD1. Germline values: CDR1 SGHRS, CDR2 YFSETQ. V lost 3 bases to trimming and J lost 0 bases; unmatched junction nucleotides: 3. The CDR3 sequence is 16 residues long. The CDR3, as DNA: TGCGCCAGCAGCTCCGGGACAGACTCTGGGGCCAACGTCCTGACTTTC. It encodes CASSSGTDSGANVLTF.